This is a list of T cell receptor beta chains from one sample in a study of metastatic and nonmetastatic thyroid tumors. TCRdb re-called clones from the PCR reads using MiXCR. The table includes some 54,000 clones, under 20% detected once. The specimen was blood. Receptors originate from a female donor with papillary thyroid cancer or a benign thyroid nodule (not recorded which). Some clones in this sample may be carry-over from other donors' samples. CDR3s include the opening cysteine and the closing phenylalanine or tryptophan. A D gene is named only where the DNA matches it firmly. Only part of the rows carry a size: once, few, many, or a class if the clone is expanded.

size,D,J,V,CDR3,DNA
few,NA,TRBJ2-7,TRBV19,CASSISVVPVYEQYF,TGTGCCAGTAGTATTTCGGTTGTGCCCGTCTACGAGCAGTACTTC
few,TRBD1,TRBJ2-3,TRBV11-1,CASSPRTGESTDTQYF,TGTGCCAGCAGCCCGAGGACAGGGGAAAGCACAGATACGCAGTATTTT
NA,NA,TRBJ2-7,TRBV30,CAWSRGSLYEKYF,TGTGCCTGGAGTCGAGGGAGCCTCTACGAGAAGTACTTC
NA,NA,TRBJ2-1,TRBV12-3/TRBV12-4,CASTAHSISYNEQFF,TGTGCCAGCACGGCACATTCGATCTCCTACAATGAGCAGTTCTTC
many,NA,TRBJ1-5,TRBV6-2/TRBV6-3,CASSSQGSQPQHF,TGTGCCAGCAGTTCCCAGGGATCCCAGCCCCAGCATTTT
many,NA,TRBJ2-1,TRBV7-8,CASSLAGGEQFF,TGTGCCAGCAGCTTAGCGGGGGGAGAGCAGTTCTTC
many,NA,TRBJ2-7,TRBV27,CASQPLRDRRTYEQYF,TGTGCCAGTCAACCCCTGAGAGACAGGCGTACCTACGAGCAGTACTTC
NA,NA,TRBJ2-7,TRBV27,CASRPYETSYEQYF,TGTGCCAGCAGACCCTATGAGACCTCCTACGAGCAGTACTTC
many,NA,TRBJ1-1,TRBV28,CATQSDREATEAFF,TGTGCCACCCAATCCGATCGGGAGGCCACTGAAGCTTTCTTT
few,NA,TRBJ2-7,TRBV28,CASSSGTPYEQYF,TGTGCCAGCAGCTCCGGGACCCCCTACGAGCAGTACTTC
NA,NA,TRBJ2-7,TRBV27,CASSGGDGSYEQYF,TGTGCCAGCAGCGGAGGTGACGGCTCCTACGAGCAGTACTTC
many,NA,TRBJ2-2,TRBV30,CAWSFTSNSGELFF,TGTGCTTGGAGTTTTACATCGAATTCCGGGGAGCTGTTTTTT
few,NA,TRBJ2-7,TRBV27,CASSEVGNSTYEQYF,TGTGCCAGCAGTGAAGTGGGAAATTCGACCTACGAGCAGTACTTC
few,NA,TRBJ1-6,TRBV28,CASSASDPRDTLKDSPLHF,TGTGCCAGCAGTGCTAGCGACCCCCGGGACACCCTGAAAGATTCACCCCTCCACTTT
many,NA,TRBJ1-1,TRBV6-1,CASSPEGRNTEAFF,TGTGCCAGCAGCCCGGAGGGTCGGAACACTGAAGCTTTCTTT
NA,NA,TRBJ2-7,TRBV11-3,CASSPSYRSYEQYF,TGTGCCAGCAGCCCTTCGTACAGGTCCTACGAGCAGTACTTC
NA,NA,TRBJ2-7,TRBV30,CAWRQTSYEQYF,TGTGCCTGGAGGCAGACATCCTACGAGCAGTACTTC
NA,NA,TRBJ2-7,TRBV7-3,CASSFAPGGSEHYF,TGTGCCAGCAGCTTTGCCCCTGGGGGGAGCGAGCATTACTTC
many,NA,TRBJ2-1,TRBV20-1,CSARVWSSYNEQFF,TGCAGTGCTAGAGTCTGGAGCTCCTACAATGAGCAGTTCTTC
many,NA,TRBJ2-1,TRBV28,CASNRINGGSYNEQFF,TGTGCCAGCAACAGAATAAACGGGGGCTCCTACAATGAGCAGTTCTTC
many,NA,TRBJ2-1,TRBV19,CASSTKTDPRSNEQFF,TGTGCCAGTAGTACCAAGACTGATCCCCGCTCCAATGAGCAGTTCTTC
NA,NA,TRBJ1-3,TRBV19,CASRPSRNTIYF,TGTGCCAGTAGGCCTTCGAGGAACACCATATATTTT
many,NA,TRBJ2-1,TRBV12-3/TRBV12-4,CASSSPPGRYNEQFF,TGTGCCAGCAGTTCCCCCCCCGGTCGGTACAATGAGCAGTTCTTC
many,NA,TRBJ2-1,TRBV5-1,CASSLEVSAVLSYNEQFF,TGCGCCAGCAGCTTGGAGGTGTCAGCGGTTCTCTCCTACAATGAGCAGTTCTTC
many,NA,TRBJ1-5,TRBV6-1,CASSEVGTHQPQHF,TGTGCCAGCAGTGAAGTAGGGACCCATCAGCCCCAGCATTTT
many,NA,TRBJ1-6,TRBV6-6,CASSYNTNSPLHF,TGTGCCAGCAGTTACAATACGAATTCACCCCTCCACTTT
few,TRBD2,TRBJ2-3,TRBV28,CARNRGTRTDTQYF,TGTGCACGAAATCGGGGGACTAGAACAGATACGCAGTATTTT
many,NA,TRBJ2-1,TRBV3-1,CASSQVGPSGEQFF,TGTGCCAGCAGCCAAGTCGGGCCTTCCGGCGAGCAGTTCTTC
many,TRBD1,TRBJ2-7,TRBV9,CASSVVGQGFHYEQYF,TGTGCCAGCAGCGTAGTGGGACAGGGATTTCACTACGAGCAGTACTTC
many,TRBD2,TRBJ2-7,TRBV20-1,CSAGDYGDYEQYF,TGCAGTGCTGGGGACTATGGTGACTACGAGCAGTACTTC
NA,NA,TRBJ1-2,TRBV6-1,CASSPGLGYGYNF,TGTGCCAGCAGTCCGGGGTTGGGGTATGGCTACAACTTC
few,NA,TRBJ1-2,TRBV6-1,CAISQGWGCGYTF,TGTGCCATCAGTCAGGGTTGGGGGTGTGGCTACACCTTC
many,TRBD1,TRBJ1-1,TRBV28,CASSSRGINTEAFF,TGTGCCAGCAGTAGCAGGGGGATAAACACTGAAGCTTTCTTT
many,TRBD2,TRBJ2-1,TRBV7-2,CASSLALGLASHEQFF,TGTGCCAGCAGCTTAGCTTTGGGACTAGCCTCCCATGAGCAGTTCTTC
many,NA,TRBJ2-2,TRBV7-8,CASKRPSNTGELFF,TGTGCCTCCAAAAGACCGTCAAACACCGGGGAGCTGTTTTTT
few,TRBD1,TRBJ1-5,TRBV11-3,CASILGTGIVQPQHF,TGTGCCAGCATCCTCGGGACAGGGATCGTCCAGCCCCAGCATTTT
many,NA,TRBJ1-1,TRBV6-2/TRBV6-3,CASSQNIRMNTEAFF,TGTGCCAGCAGTCAAAATATAAGGATGAACACTGAAGCTTTCTTT
many,NA,TRBJ1-1,TRBV27,CASRTALNTEAFF,TGTGCCTCAAGGACAGCTTTGAACACTGAAGCTTTCTTT
medium-sized,TRBD1,TRBJ2-7,TRBV6-1,CASSESTARGEQYF,TGTGCCAGCAGTGAGAGCACAGCCAGGGGGGAGCAGTACTTC
many,TRBD2,TRBJ2-2,TRBV10-3,CAISGGTSGSLTGELFF,TGTGCCATCAGTGGGGGGACTAGCGGGAGTTTAACCGGGGAGCTGTTTTTT
NA,NA,TRBJ1-6,TRBV19,CASSPTRYSPLHF,TGTGCCAGTAGCCCGACACGTTATTCACCCCTCCACTTT
many,NA,TRBJ2-5,TRBV12-3/TRBV12-4,CASSLGPLGRETQYF,TGTGCCAGCAGTTTAGGGCCCTTGGGCAGGGAGACCCAGTACTTC
few,NA,TRBJ2-7,TRBV6-1,CASSVEPSPTYEQYF,TGTGCCAGCAGTGTAGAGCCCTCACCGACCTACGAGCAGTACTTC
NA,NA,TRBJ2-7,TRBV7-8,CVSSHLAEAYYEQYF,TGTGTCAGCAGCCATCTCGCGGAGGCCTACTACGAGCAGTACTTC
NA,NA,TRBJ2-7,TRBV30,CAWSLGAPSKGPRGEQYF,TGTGCCTGGAGTCTGGGTGCTCCCTCCAAGGGCCCCCGTGGGGAGCAGTACTTC
few,NA,TRBJ1-5,TRBV15,CATSKAGRPSQPHHF,TGTGCCACCAGTAAAGCGGGACGTCCCAGTCAGCCCCATCATTTT
few,TRBD1,TRBJ2-7,TRBV12-3/TRBV12-4,CASSYRTGYYEQYF,TGTGCCAGCAGTTACCGGACAGGGTACTACGAGCAGTACTTC
many,NA,TRBJ2-5,TRBV2,CASSVARTANKKETQYF,TGTGCCAGCAGTGTGGCGAGGACAGCAAACAAAAAAGAGACCCAGTACTTC
many,NA,TRBJ2-5,TRBV15,CATSRDWGETQYF,TGTGCCACCAGCAGAGATTGGGGGGAGACCCAGTACTTC
few,NA,TRBJ2-5,TRBV25-1,CASSESEGKQETQYF,TGTGCCAGCAGTGAATCGGAAGGGAAACAAGAGACCCAGTACTTC